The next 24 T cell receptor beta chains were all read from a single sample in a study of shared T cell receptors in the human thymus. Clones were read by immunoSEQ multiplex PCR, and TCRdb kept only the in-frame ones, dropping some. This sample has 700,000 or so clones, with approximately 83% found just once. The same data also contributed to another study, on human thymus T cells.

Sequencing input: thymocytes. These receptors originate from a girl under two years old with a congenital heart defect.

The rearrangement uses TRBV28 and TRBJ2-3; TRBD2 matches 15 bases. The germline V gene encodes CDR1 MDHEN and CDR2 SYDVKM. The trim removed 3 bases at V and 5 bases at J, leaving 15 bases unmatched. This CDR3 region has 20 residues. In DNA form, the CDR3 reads TGTGCCAGCAGTTTGGTAGCCCGCGGACTAGCGGGGGGGCCCCGAGATACGCAGTATTTT. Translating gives CASSLVARGLAGGPRDTQYF.

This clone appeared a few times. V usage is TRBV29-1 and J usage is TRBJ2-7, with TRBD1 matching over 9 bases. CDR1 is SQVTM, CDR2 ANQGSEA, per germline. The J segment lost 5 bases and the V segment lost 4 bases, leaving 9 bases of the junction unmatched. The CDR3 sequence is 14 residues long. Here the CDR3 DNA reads TGCAGCGTTGCGGGCCGGGACAGGGTTAACGAGCAGTACTTC. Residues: CSVAGRDRVNEQYF.

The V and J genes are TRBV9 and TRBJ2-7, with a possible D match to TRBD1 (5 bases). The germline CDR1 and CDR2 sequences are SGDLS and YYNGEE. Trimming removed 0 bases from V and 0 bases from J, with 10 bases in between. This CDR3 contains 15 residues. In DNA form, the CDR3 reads TGTGCCAGCAGCGTAGGGCAGGGAATCTCCTACGAGCAGTACTTC. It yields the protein CASSVGQGISYEQYF.

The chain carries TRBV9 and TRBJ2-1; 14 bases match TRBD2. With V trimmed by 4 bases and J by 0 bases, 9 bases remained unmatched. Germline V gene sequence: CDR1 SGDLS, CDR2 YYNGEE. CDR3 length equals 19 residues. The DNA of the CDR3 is TGTGCCAGCAGCCCTCCGGGACTAGCGGGGGCCCTCTCCTACAATGAGCAGTTCTTC. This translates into CASSPPGLAGALSYNEQFF.

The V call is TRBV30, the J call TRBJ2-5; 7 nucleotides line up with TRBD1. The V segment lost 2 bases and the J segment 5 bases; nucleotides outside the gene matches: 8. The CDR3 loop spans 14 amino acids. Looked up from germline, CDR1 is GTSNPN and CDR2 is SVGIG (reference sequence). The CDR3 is CAWSTTGAQETQYF. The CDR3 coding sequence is TGTGCCTGGAGTACAACAGGGGCTCAGGAGACCCAGTACTTC.

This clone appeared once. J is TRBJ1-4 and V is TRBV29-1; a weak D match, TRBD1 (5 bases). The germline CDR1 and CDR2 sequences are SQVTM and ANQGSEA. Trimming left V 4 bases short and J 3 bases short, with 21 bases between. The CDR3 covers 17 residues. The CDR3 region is CSVVSFGGSGANEKLFF. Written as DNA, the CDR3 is TGCAGCGTTGTGTCATTCGGGGGGAGTGGGGCTAATGAAAAACTGTTTTTT.

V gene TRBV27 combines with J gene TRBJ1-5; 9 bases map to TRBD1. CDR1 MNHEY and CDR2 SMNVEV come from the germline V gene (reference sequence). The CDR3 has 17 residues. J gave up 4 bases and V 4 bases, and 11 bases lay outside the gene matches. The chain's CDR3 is CASSSRTGTGSNQPQHF. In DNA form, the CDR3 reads TGTGCCAGCAGTTCCCGGACAGGGACAGGGTCGAATCAGCCCCAGCATTTT.

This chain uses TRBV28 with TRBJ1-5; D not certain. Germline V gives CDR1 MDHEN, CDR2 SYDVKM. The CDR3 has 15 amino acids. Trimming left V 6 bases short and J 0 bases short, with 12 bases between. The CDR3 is CASSPDIHSNQPQHF. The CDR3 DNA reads TGTGCCAGCAGCCCTGACATACATAGCAATCAGCCCCAGCATTTT.

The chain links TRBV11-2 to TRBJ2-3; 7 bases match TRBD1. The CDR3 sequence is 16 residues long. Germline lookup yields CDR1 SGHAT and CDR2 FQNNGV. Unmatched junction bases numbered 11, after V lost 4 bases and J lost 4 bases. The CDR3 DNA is TGTGCCAGCAGCTACTCGACAGGGTTGAGATCAGATACGCAGTATTTT. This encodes CASSYSTGLRSDTQYF.

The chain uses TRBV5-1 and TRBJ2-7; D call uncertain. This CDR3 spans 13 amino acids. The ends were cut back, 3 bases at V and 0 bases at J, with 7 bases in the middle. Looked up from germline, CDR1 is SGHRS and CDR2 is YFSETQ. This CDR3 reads CASSSLSSYEQYF. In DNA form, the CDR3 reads TGCGCCAGCAGCTCGCTAAGCTCCTACGAGCAGTACTTC.

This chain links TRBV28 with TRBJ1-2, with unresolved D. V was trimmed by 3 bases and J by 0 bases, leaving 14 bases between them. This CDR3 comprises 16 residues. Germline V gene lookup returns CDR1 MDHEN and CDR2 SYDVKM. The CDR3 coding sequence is TGTGCCAGCAGTTTGGGATTCCGGGAAGCTAACTATGGCTACACCTTC. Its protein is CASSLGFREANYGYTF.

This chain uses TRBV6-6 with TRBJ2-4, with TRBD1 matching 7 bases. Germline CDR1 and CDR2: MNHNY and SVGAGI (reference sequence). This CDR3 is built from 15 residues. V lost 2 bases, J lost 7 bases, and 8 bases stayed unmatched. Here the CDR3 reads CASSYRQGRNNIQYF. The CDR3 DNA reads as TGTGCCAGCAGTTACCGACAGGGCCGCAATAACATTCAGTACTTC.

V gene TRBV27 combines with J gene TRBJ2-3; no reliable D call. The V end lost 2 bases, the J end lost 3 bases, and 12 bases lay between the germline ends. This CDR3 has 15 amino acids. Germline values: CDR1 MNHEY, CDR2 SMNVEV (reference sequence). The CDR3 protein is CASSLKTIKTDTQYF. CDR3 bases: TGTGCCAGCAGTTTAAAGACAATAAAGACAGATACGCAGTATTTT.

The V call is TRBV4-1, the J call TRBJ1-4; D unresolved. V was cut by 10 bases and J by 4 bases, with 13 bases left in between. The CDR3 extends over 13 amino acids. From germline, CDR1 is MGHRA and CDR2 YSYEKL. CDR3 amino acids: CATGSGLNEKLFF. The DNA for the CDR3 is TGCGCCACCGGCTCAGGACTTAATGAAAAACTGTTTTTT.

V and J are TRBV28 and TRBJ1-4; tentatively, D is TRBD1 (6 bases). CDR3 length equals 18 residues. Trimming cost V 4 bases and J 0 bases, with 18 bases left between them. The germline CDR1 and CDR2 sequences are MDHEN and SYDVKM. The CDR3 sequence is CASSSGQQLWATNEKLFF. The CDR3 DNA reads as TGTGCCAGCAGTTCCGGACAGCAACTTTGGGCAACTAATGAAAAACTGTTTTTT.

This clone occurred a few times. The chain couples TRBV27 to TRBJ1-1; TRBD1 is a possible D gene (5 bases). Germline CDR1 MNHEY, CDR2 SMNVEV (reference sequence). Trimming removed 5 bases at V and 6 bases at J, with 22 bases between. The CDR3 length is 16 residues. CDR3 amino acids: CASSTRPGLGKAEAFF. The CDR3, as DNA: TGTGCCAGCAGTACCCGCCCAGGGCTGGGGAAAGCTGAAGCTTTCTTT.

The CDR3 DNA reads as TGTGCCAGCAGCGCCCTAAGGCGGGGCTACACCTTC. Its translation is CASSALRRGYTF. This chain joins TRBV9 and TRBJ1-2; D is uncertain. There are 12 residues in the CDR3. Trimming pared 3 bases from V and 8 bases from J, leaving 11 bases between. The germline V gene encodes CDR1 SGDLS and CDR2 YYNGEE.

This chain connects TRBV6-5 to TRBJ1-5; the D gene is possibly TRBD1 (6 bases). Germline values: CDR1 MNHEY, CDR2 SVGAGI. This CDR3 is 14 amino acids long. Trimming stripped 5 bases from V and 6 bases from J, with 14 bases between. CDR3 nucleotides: TGTGCCAGCAGTGCTCACAGGGTCCCTCAGCCCCAGCATTTT. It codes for CASSAHRVPQPQHF.

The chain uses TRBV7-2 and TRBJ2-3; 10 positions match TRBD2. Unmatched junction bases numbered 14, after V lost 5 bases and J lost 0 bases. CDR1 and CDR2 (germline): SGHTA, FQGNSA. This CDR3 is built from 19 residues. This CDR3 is CASSRGGKRGGSSTDTQYF. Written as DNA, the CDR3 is TGTGCCAGCAGCCGCGGGGGAAAGCGGGGGGGCTCTAGCACAGATACGCAGTATTTT. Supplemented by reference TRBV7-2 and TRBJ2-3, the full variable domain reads GAGVSQSPSNKVTEKGKDVELRCDPISGHTALYWYRQSLGQGLEFLIYFQGNSAPDKSGLPSDRFSAERTGGSVSTLTIQRTQQEDSAVYLCASSRGGKRGGSSTDTQYFGPGTRLTVL.

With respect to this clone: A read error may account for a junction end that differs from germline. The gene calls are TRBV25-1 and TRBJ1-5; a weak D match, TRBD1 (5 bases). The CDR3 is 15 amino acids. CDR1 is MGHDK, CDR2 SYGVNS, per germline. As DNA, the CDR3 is TGTGCCAGCAGTGAACAGACAGATAGCAATCAGCCCCAGCACTTT. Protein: CASSEQTDSNQPQHF.

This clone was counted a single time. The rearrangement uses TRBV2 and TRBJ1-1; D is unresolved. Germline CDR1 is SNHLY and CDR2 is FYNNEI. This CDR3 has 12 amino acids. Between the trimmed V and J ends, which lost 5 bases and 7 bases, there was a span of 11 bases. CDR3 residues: CASSSRGCEAFF. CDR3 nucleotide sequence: TGTGCCAGCAGTAGCCGGGGTTGTGAAGCTTTCTTT. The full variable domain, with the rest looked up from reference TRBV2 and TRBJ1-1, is EPEVTQTPSHQVTQMGQEVILRCVPISNHLYFYWYRQILGQKVEFLVSFYNNEISEKSEIFDDQFSVERPDGSNFTLKIRSTKLEDSAMYFCASSSRGCEAFFGQGTRLTVV.

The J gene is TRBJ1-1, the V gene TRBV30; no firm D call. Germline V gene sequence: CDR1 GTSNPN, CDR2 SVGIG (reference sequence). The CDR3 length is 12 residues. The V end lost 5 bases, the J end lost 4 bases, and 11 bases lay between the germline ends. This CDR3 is CAWPNGGTEAFF. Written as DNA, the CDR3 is TGTGCCTGGCCCAACGGCGGCACTGAAGCTTTCTTT.

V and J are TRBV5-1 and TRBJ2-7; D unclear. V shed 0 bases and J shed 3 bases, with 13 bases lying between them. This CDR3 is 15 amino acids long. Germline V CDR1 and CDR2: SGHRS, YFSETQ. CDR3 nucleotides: TGCGCCAGCAGCTTGGATAGATCCGGGTACTACGAGCAGTACTTC. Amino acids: CASSLDRSGYYEQYF. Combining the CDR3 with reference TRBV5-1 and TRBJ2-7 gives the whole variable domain KAGVTQTPRYLIKTRGQQVTLSCSPISGHRSVSWYQQTPGQGLQFLFEYFSETQRNKGNFPGRFSGRQFSNSRSEMNVSTLELGDSALYLCASSLDRSGYYEQYFGPGTRLTVT.

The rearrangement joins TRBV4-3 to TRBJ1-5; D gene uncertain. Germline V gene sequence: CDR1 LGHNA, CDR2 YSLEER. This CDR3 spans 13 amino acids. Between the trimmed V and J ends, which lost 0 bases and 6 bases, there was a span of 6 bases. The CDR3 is CASSQERGQPQHF. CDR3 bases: TGCGCCAGCAGCCAAGAGCGGGGTCAGCCCCAGCATTTT.